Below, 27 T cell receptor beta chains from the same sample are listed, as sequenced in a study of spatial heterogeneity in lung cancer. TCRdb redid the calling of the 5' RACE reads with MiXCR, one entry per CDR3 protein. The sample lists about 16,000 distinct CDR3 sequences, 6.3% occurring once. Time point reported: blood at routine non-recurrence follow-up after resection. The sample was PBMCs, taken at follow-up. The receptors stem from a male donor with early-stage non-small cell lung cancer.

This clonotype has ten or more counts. CDR3 sequence (DNA): TGCGCCAGCACTGGGACTAGCGGGAGTGCTGAGCAGTTCTTC. This sequence encodes CASTGTSGSAEQFF. The V gene is TRBV10-2, the J gene TRBJ2-1, with 14 bases that match TRBD2. This CDR3 comprises 14 residues. CDR1 and CDR2 (germline): WSHSY, SAAADI. V was clipped by 7 bases and J by 9 bases; unmatched bases: 5.

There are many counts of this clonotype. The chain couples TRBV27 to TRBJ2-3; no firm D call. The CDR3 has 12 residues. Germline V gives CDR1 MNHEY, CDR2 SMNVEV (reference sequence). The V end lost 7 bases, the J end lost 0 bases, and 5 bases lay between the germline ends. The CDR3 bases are TGTGCCAGCAAGTCAAGCACAGATACGCAGTATTTT. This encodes CASKSSTDTQYF.

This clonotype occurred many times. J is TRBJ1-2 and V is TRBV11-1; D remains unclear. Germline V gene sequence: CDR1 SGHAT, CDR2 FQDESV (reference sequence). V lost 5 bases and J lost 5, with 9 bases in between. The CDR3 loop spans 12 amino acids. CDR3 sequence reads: CASSAVGYGYTF. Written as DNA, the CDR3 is TGTGCCAGCAGCGCCGTAGGGTATGGCTACACCTTC.

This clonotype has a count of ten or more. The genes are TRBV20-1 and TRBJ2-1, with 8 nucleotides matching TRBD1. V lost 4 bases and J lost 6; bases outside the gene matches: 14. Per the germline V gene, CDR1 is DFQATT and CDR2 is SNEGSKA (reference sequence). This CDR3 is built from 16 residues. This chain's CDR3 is CSAIPGGQGKVNEQFF. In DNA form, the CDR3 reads TGCAGTGCTATCCCCGGAGGACAGGGAAAGGTCAATGAGCAGTTCTTC.

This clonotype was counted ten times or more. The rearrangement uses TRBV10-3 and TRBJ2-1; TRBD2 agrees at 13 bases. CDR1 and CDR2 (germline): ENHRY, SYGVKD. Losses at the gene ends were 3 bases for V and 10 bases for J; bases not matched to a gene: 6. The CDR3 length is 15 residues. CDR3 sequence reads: CAISEQLAGGGEQFF. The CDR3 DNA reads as TGTGCCATCAGTGAACAACTAGCGGGAGGGGGGGAGCAGTTCTTC.

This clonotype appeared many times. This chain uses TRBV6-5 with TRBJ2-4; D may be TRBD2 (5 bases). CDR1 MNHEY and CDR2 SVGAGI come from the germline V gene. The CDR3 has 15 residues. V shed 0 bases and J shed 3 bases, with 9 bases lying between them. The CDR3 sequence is CASSYSSEDKNIQYF. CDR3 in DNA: TGTGCCAGCAGTTACTCCTCGGAGGACAAAAACATTCAGTACTTC.

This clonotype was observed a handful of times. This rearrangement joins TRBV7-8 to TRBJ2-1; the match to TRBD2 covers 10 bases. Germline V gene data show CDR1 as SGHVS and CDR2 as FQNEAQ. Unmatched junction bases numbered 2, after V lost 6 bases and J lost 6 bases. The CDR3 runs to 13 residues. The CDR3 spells CASRLAGVNEQFF. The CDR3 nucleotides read TGTGCCAGCAGGCTAGCGGGAGTCAATGAGCAGTTCTTC.

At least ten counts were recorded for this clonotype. The CDR3 loop is CASSFRGVRWAFF. For the CDR3, the DNA is TGTGCCAGCAGTTTTCGCGGGGTGAGGTGGGCTTTCTTT. The V gene is TRBV28, the J gene TRBJ1-1; unclear D gene. The CDR3 has 13 residues. From germline, CDR1 is MDHEN and CDR2 SYDVKM. The V end was cut by 3 bases, the J end by 11 bases, with 16 bases between.

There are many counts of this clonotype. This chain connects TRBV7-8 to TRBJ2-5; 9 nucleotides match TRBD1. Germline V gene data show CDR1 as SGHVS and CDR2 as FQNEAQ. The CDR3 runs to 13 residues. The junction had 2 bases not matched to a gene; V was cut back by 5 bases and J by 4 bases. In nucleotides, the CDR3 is TGTGCCAGCAGCCTGGACAGGGGAGAGACCCAGTACTTC. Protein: CASSLDRGETQYF.

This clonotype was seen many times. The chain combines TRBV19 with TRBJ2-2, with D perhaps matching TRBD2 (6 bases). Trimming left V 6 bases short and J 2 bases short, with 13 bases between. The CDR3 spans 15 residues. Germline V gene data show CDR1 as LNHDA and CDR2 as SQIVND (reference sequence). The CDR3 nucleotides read TGTGCCAGTAGCCGATACGGGGGAAACACCGGGGAGCTGTTTTTT. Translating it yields CASSRYGGNTGELFF.

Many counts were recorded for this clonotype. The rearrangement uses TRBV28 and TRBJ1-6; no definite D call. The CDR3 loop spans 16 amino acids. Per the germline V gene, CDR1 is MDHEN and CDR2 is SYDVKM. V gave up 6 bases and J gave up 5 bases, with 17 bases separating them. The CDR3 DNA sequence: TGTGCCAGCAGCCCTCTGACCCTCGGGGATAATTCACCCCTCCACTTT. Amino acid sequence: CASSPLTLGDNSPLHF.

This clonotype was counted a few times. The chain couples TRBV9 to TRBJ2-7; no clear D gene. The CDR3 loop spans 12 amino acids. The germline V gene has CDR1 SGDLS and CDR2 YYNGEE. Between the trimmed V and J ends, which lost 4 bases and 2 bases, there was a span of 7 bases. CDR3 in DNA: TGTGCCAGCAGCCGATCCCCCTACGAGCAGTACTTC. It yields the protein CASSRSPYEQYF.

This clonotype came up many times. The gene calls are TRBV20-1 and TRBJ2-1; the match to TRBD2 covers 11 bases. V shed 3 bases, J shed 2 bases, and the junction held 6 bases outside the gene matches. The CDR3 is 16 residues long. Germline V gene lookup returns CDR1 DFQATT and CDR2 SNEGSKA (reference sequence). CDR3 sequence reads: CSASGPSGGTYNEQFF. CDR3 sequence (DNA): TGCAGTGCTAGCGGCCCTAGCGGGGGGACCTACAATGAGCAGTTCTTC.

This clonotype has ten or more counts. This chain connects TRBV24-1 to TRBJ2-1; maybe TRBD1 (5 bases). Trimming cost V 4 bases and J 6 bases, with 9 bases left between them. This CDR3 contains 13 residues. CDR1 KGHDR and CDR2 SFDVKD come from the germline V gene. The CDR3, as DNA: TGTGCCACCAGTGACCAAAGGGGCAATGAGCAGTTCTTC. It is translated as CATSDQRGNEQFF.

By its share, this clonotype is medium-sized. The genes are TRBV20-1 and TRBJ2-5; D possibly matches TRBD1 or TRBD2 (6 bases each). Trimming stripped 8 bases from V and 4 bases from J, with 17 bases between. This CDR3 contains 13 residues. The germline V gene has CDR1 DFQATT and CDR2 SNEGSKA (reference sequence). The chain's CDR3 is CSKEGGSGETQYF. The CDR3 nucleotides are TGCAGTAAAGAAGGGGGGAGTGGAGAGACCCAGTACTTC.

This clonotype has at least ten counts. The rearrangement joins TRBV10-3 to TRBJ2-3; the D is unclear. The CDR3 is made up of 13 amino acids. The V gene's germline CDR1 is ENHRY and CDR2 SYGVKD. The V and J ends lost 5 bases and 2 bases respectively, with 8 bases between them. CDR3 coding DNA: TGTGCCATCAGTTACCAGTACACAGATACGCAGTATTTT. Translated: CAISYQYTDTQYF.

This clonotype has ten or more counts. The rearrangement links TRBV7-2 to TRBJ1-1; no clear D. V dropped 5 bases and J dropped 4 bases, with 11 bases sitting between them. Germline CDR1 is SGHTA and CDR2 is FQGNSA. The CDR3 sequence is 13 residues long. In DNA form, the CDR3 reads TGTGCCAGCAGCCAGACAAGGAGCACTGAAGCTTTCTTT. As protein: CASSQTRSTEAFF.

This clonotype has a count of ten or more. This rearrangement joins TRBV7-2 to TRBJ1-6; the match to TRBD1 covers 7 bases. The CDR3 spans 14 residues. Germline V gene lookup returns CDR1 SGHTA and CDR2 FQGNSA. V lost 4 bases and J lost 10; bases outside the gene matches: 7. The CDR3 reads CASSSGTAFSPLHF. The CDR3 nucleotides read TGTGCCAGCAGCTCCGGGACAGCTTTCTCACCCCTCCACTTT. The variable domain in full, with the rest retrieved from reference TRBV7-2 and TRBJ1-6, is GAGVSQSPSNKVTEKGKDVELRCDPISGHTALYWYRQSLGQGLEFLIYFQGNSAPDKSGLPSDRFSAERTGGSVSTLTIQRTQQEDSAVYLCASSSGTAFSPLHFGNGTRLTVT.

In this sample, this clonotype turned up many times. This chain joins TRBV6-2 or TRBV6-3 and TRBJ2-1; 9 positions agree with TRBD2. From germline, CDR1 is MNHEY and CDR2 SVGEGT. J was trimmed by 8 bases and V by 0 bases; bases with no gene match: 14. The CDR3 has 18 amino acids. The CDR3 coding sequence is TGTGCCAGCAGTTACTCTAGCAAATGGTTAGCGGGAGCCCATGAGCAGTTCTTC. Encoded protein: CASSYSSKWLAGAHEQFF.

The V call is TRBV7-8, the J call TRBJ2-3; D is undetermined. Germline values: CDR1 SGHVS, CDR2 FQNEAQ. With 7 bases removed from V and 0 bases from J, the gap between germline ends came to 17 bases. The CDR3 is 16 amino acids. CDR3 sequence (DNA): TGTGCCAGCAACCCAACCCGGGCCACTAGCACAGATACGCAGTATTTT. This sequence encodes CASNPTRATSTDTQYF.

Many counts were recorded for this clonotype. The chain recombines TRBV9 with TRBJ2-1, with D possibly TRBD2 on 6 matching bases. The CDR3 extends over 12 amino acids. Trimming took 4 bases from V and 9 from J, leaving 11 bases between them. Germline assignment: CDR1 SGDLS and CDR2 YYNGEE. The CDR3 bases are TGTGCCAGCAGCCCAACCGGGGGTGAGCAGTTCTTC. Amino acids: CASSPTGGEQFF.

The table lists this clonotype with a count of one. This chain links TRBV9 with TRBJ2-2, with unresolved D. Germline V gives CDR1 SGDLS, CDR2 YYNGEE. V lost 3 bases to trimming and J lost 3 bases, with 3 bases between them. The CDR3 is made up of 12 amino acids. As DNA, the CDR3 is TGTGCCAGCAGCGAAGACACCGGGGAGCTGTTTTTT. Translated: CASSEDTGELFF.

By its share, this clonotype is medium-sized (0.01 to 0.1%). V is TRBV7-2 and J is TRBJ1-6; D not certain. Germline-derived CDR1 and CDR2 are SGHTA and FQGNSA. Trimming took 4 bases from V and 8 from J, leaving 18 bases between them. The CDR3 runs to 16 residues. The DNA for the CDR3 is TGTGCCAGCAGCTCCCCCCCGTCCGGCGGGGATTCACCCCTCCACTTT. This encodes CASSSPPSGGDSPLHF.

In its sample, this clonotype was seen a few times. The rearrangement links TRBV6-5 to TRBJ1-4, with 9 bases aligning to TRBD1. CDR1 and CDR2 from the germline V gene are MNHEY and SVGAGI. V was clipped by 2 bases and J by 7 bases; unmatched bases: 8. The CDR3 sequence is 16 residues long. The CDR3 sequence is CASSYATGGYGEKLFF. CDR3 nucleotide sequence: TGTGCCAGCAGTTACGCCACAGGGGGCTACGGTGAAAAACTGTTTTTT.

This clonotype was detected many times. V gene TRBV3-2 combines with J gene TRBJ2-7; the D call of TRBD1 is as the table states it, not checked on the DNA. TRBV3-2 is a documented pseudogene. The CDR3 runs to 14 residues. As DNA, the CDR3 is TGTGCCAGCCATAAGGGCAGGGATTCCTACGAGCAGTACTTC. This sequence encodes CASHKGRDSYEQYF.

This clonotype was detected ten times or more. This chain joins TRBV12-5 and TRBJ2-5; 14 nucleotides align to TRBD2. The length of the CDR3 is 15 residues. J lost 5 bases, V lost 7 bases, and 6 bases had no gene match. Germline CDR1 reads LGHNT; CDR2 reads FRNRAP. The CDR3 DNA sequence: TGTGCTAGTGCCGGGACTAGCGGGAGTTGGGAGACCCAGTACTTC. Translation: CASAGTSGSWETQYF. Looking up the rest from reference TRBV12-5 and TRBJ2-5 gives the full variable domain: DARVTQTPRHKVTEMGQEVTMRCQPILGHNTVFWYRQTMMQGLELLAYFRNRAPLDDSGMPKDRFSAEMPDATLATLKIQPSEPRDSAVYFCASAGTSGSWETQYFGPGTRLLVL.

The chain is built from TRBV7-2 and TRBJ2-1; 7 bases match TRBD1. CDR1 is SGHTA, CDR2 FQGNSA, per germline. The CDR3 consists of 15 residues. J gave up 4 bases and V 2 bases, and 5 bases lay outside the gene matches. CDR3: CASSLSGTEYNEQFF. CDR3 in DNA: TGTGCCAGCAGCTTATCCGGGACAGAATACAATGAGCAGTTCTTC. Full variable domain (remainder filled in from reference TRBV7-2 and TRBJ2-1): GAGVSQSPSNKVTEKGKDVELRCDPISGHTALYWYRQSLGQGLEFLIYFQGNSAPDKSGLPSDRFSAERTGGSVSTLTIQRTQQEDSAVYLCASSLSGTEYNEQFFGPGTRLTVL.